The clone carrying this T cell receptor (beta chain) was detected ten times or more. These data originate in a study of neurological immune-mediated disorders. PBMCs numbering 2 million and stored at -80 C yielded the unsorted libraries. MiXCR was run by TCRdb on the 5' RACE reads, yielding one entry per CDR3 protein. The profile covers 25,000 or so distinct CDR3 sequences, with 10% to 15% appearing a single time and 6% to 8.5% taken by the ten largest. The sequence derives from a man between 60 and 75 years old in good health. What was sequenced was PBMCs.

The CDR3 protein is CASSLVGGVNTEAFF. CDR3 nucleotide sequence: TGTGCCAGCAGCCTAGTGGGGGGTGTGAACACTGAAGCTTTCTTT. The V and J genes are TRBV7-2 and TRBJ1-1; TRBD1 is a possible D gene (5 bases). CDR3 length: 15 residues. Trimming removed 5 bases from V and 0 bases from J, with 13 bases in between. Germline loops: CDR1 SGHTA, CDR2 FQGNSA.